One T cell receptor beta chain is described in this entry. Its antigen has not been determined. No per-base quality is available; no much larger clone lies one base away. The sample originates from a study of T cells in Graves' hyperthyroidism and ophthalmopathy (dated 2019 in TCRdb). For the wider study: Peripheral blood was collected at initial diagnosis, before any treatment. TCR V-J signatures able to tell the groups apart were searched for in a discovery cohort of about a hundred patients, of whom roughly 42 had Graves' ophthalmopathy and roughly 57 had stable Graves' hyperthyroidism. Whether ophthalmopathy could be predicted prospectively was tested in an independent validation cohort made up of roughly 20 hyperthyroidism patients plus 17 patients who later progressed to ophthalmopathy. The 100 discovery patients were divided at random into training and test sets in a 7:3 ratio. In addition, the study compared T-cell repertoires in thyroid tissue and in blood from about 6 Graves' hyperthyroidism patients. Once sampling was done, hyperthyroidism patients were given methimazole at a starting dose of 30 mg daily, whereas ophthalmopathy patients were given high-dose intravenous methylprednisolone. TCR Vbeta CDR3 sequencing of 140 or so peripheral blood samples (approximately 44 ophthalmopathy, 75 or so hyperthyroidism and 17 progressor patients) is reported in the paper.

In the ophthalmopathy patients, disease was moderately to severely active, with a Clinical Activity Score of 3 or more, a NOSPECS grade of 4 or more, and a duration of less than 3 months. Exclusion was applied to patients with uncontrolled infections, other autoimmune diseases, pregnancy or lactation. Diagnoses relied on clinical symptoms, serum thyroxine and TRAb, thyroid ultrasound and orbital computed tomography. PBMCs were isolated from 10 ml of fresh peripheral blood by Ficoll-Paque density gradient centrifugation. Total RNA was extracted with Trizol reagent, and quality was checked on an Agilent 2100 Bioanalyzer. Paper-wide results and their limitations: No statistical method was used to set the sample size in advance, and investigators knew the group allocation. During validation, the model predicted progression to ophthalmopathy a median of approximately six months ahead of onset, with roughly 65% sensitivity and around 73% specificity. Most expanded thyroid clonotypes (frequency above 0.001) were also detected in blood, suggesting blood repertoires may reflect thyroid immune responses. In cross-validation, a model built on a 13 V-J signature told ophthalmopathy apart from stable hyperthyroidism with just under 90% sensitivity and 81% to 82% specificity, and in testing the same model reached 80%/75%.

Germline trimming amounts to 2 bases on V and 0 bases on J, with 6 as the count of junction bases outside the gene matches. According to the germline V gene (reference sequence), CDR1 reads GTSNPN and CDR2 reads SVGIG. From the cysteine through the phenylalanine, the CDR3 covers 16 amino acids. Of all the DNA, just the CDR3 is kept, 48 bases in frame from base 1. TCR beta CDR3 regions were amplified from RNA transcripts. The first round of RT-PCR for the TCR CDR3 was performed with the HTBI primer set and the Qiagen OneStep RT-PCR kit. Libraries were constructed in a second round of multiplex PCR, after which size selection and purification were carried out. Paired-end sequencing of the libraries was performed with 100 bp reads on an Illumina HiSeq2000. On the study's bioinformatics: SOAPnuke was used to process the raw data, removing reads that contained adapters or uncalled bases, had a mean Phred below 15, or lacked an exact match to the constant primer or identifier. High-quality paired reads were merged with COPE v1.2.5, and unique nucleotide sequences were defined as clonotypes. MiTCR v1.1 was used to align the clonotypes against IMGT TRBV, TRBD and TRBJ reference segments. The analysis included only V-J combinations with a frequency above 0.0001, which together covered 99.2% of the repertoires. The TCS score was defined as the ratio of F50 (clonal expansion) to E x V (chaos), calculated using BLOSUM62-based TCRdist between CDR3 peptides within each V-J. Welch's t-statistics and random forest reduced fewer than 550 V-J features to under 15, which were used in a naive Bayes classifier (R e1071). TCRdb reworked the public reads: Q25 trimming with fastp, MiXCR clone assembly, productive beta chains retained. Every entry covers one CDR3 protein and lists the most common genes and DNA from its rows. TCRdb's processing, not the study's, gives the V and J calls here. In all, the sample holds 450,000 to 650,000 distinct CDR3 sequences, and 14% of those were seen once. In total, the top ten clones hold roughly 7.1% of the sample.

This clonotype was sampled from a woman aged 18-29 years with Graves' ophthalmopathy. Recombination linked TRBV30 to TRBJ1-2; 10 bases in between match TRBD1. Material: blood. The nucleotide sequence reads TGTGCCTGGAGTCCTCCGGGACAGGGGACTAACTATGGCTACACCTTC. It encodes CAWSPPGQGTNYGYTF.